This T cell receptor beta chain was retrieved from a study of read filtering for tumor transcriptome and immune sequencing. Study at large: 8 patients were R-ISS I, some 16 were R-ISS II, about seven were R-ISS III. Whole-transcriptome libraries were prepared after DNase treatment. General study points: Dropping single-read clonotypes raised IR-seq and RNA-seq shared-clonotype correlation.

The sample holds a few counts of this clonotype. Its antigen is unidentified. Molecular barcoded adaptors covering alpha/delta and beta/gamma chains were used on roughly 370 ng RNA. TCRdb recomputed calls from the reads with MiXCR, one row per CDR3 protein. The sample holds about 19,000 distinct CDR3 sequences, roughly a fifth seen once. This CDR3 contains 14 residues. CDR1 SGHTA and CDR2 FQGTGA come from the germline V gene. Trimming removed 3 bases from V and 8 bases from J, with 15 bases in between. The sample taken for sequencing was a population of CD138-negative cells sorted from bone marrow. The chain carries TRBV7-3 and TRBJ2-3; tentatively, D is TRBD1 (5 bases). The TCR comes from a donor at least 40 years old with multiple myeloma. In DNA, the CDR3 is TGTGCCAGCAGCTTTGGGGCGAGAGATGGTACGCAGTATTTT. The encoded protein is CASSFGARDGTQYF. Full variable domain (rest looked up from reference TRBV7-3 and TRBJ2-3): GAGVSQTPSNKVTEKGKYVELRCDPISGHTALYWYRQSLGQGPEFLIYFQGTGAADDSGLPNDRFFAVRPEGSVSTLKIQRTERGDSAVYLCASSFGARDGTQYFGPGTRLTVL.